Here is one T cell receptor (beta chain) with its context. Its antigen remains unknown. Libraries for TCRalpha and TCRbeta carried sample barcodes and unique molecular identifiers via 5'RACE. TCRdb used MiXCR to reprocess the 5' RACE reads, holding one entry per CDR3 protein. The data contain hundreds of thousands of distinct CDR3 sequences, over 13% of them singletons. This sample is part of a study of T-cell memory formation after mild COVID-19. General study results and limits: Memory cells collected pre-infection included some clones that later responded, suggesting cross-reactive memory joined. A balance of CD4 and CD8 characterized clones contracting day 15 to 85, whereas later expanders leaned CD4+.

Trimming cost V 1 base and J 1 base; bases outside gene matches: 11. This CDR3 spans 18 amino acids. The V gene's germline CDR1 is LNHNV and CDR2 YYDKDF (reference sequence). This sequence originates from a man between 18 and 29 years old who had mild COVID-19 (a few samples of this study predate the infection). Cell type and time point are not known. The sample taken for sequencing was PBMCs or a T cell subset sorted from them (not recorded which). This chain connects TRBV15 to TRBJ2-3, with 7 nucleotides matching TRBD1. CDR3 sequence: CATSRAVYRGLGTDTQYF. The CDR3, as DNA: TGTGCCACCAGCAGAGCTGTTTACAGGGGATTAGGCACAGATACGCAGTATTTT.